This T cell receptor beta chain was captured in a study of Ad26.COV2.S vaccination and SARS-CoV-2 variants. Study-wide background: Donor joined the COV1001 Ad26.COV2.S trial arm. Ad26.COV2.S was injected intramuscularly once or twice, 56 days apart.

Treatment of the sample: about 20 received Ad26.COV2.S at low or high dose, single or two shots; several received placebo; per-sample allocation not given. Collection of the samples took place on day 63 after the first injection of vaccine or placebo. Donation came from an adult in Boston who was aged 18-55 years. Sequencing used immunoSEQ multiplex PCR; TCRdb keeps in-frame clones, though not all of them. The data hold about 680,000 clones, with around 89% observed a single time. Sample: peripheral blood, taken in a trial of Ad26.COV2.S vaccine versus placebo. The TCR originated in a person between 18 and 59 years old who received the Ad26.COV2.S COVID-19 vaccine or a placebo.

The CDR3 nucleotides are TGTGCCAGCAGCTTGCTCGGACAAGAGACCCAGTACTTC. It translates to CASSLLGQETQYF. The rearrangement links TRBV5-4 to TRBJ2-5, with no clear D. The CDR3 sequence is 13 residues long. Trimming shortened V by 1 base and J by 2 bases, and 6 bases separated the two germline ends. Germline V lookup: CDR1 SGHNT, CDR2 YYREEE (reference sequence).